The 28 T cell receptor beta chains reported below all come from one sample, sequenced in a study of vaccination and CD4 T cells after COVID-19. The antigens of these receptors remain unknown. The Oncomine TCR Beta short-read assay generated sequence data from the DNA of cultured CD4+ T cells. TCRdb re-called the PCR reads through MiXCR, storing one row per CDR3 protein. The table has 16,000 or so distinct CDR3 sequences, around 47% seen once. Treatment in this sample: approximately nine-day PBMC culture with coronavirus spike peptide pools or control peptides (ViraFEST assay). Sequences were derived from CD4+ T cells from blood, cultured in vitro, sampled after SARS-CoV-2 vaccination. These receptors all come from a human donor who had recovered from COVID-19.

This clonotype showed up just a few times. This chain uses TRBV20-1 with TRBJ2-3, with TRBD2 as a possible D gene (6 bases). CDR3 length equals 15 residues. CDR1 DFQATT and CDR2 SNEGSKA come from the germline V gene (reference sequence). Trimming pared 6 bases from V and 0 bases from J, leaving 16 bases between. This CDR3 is CSAKRRGSSTDTQYF. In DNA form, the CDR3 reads TGCAGTGCGAAAAGGCGGGGATCTAGCACAGATACGCAGTATTTT.

The CDR3 sequence is CASSDGLGGGGAETQYF. CDR3 DNA: TGTGCCAGCAGTGACGGGCTGGGCGGGGGGGGAGCGGAGACCCAGTACTTC. The chain has TRBV2 and TRBJ2-5, with TRBD2 identical over 9 bases. There are 17 residues in the CDR3. Germline V gene lookup returns CDR1 SNHLY and CDR2 FYNNEI. With V trimmed by 3 bases and J by 5 bases, 13 bases remained unmatched. The whole variable domain, filled in from reference TRBV2 and TRBJ2-5, reads EPEVTQTPSHQVTQMGQEVILRCVPISNHLYFYWYRQILGQKVEFLVSFYNNEISEKSEIFDDQFSVERPDGSNFTLKIRSTKLEDSAMYFCASSDGLGGGGAETQYFGPGTRLLVL.

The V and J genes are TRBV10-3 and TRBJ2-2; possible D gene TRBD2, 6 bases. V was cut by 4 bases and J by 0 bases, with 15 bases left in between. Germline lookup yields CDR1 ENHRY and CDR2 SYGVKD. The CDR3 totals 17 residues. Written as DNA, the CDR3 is TGTGCCATCAGTGTGGTCACTAGCCGGACGAACACCGGGGAGCTGTTTTTT. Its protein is CAISVVTSRTNTGELFF.

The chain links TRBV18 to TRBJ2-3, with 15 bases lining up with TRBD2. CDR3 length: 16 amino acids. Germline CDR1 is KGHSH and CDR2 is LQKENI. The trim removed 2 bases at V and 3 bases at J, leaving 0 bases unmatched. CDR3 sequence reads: CASSPGTSGRTDTQYF. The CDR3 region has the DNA TGTGCCAGCTCACCAGGGACTAGCGGGAGGACAGATACGCAGTATTTT.

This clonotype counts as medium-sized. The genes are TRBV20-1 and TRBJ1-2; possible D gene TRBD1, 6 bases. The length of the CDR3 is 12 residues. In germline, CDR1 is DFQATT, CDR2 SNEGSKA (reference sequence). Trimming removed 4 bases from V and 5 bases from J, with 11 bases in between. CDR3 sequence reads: CSATGAAYGYTF. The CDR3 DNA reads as TGCAGTGCTACAGGGGCGGCTTATGGCTACACCTTC.

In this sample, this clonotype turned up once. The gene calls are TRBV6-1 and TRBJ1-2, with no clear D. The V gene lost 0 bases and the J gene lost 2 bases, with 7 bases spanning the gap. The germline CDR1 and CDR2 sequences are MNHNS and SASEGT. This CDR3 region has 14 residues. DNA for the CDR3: TGTGCCAGCAGTGAAGCTGAATTCAACTATGGCTACACCTTC. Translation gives CASSEAEFNYGYTF.

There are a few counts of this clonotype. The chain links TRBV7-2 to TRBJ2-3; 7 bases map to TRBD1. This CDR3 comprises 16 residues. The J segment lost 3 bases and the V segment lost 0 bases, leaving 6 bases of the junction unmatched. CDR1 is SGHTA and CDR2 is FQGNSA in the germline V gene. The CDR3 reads CASSLAITGATDTQYF. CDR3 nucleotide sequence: TGTGCCAGCAGCTTAGCCATTACAGGGGCTACAGATACGCAGTATTTT.

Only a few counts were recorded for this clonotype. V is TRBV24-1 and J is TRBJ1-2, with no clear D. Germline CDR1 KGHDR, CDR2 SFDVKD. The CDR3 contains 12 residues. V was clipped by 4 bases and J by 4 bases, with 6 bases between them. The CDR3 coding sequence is TGTGCCACCAGTGACTCCCCCTATGGCTACACCTTC. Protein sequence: CATSDSPYGYTF.

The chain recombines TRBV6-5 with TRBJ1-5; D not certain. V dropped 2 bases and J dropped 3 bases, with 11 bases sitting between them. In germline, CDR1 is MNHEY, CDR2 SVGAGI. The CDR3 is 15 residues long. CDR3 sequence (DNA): TGTGCCAGCAGTTACGACGGGCAGTCCAATCAGCCCCAGCATTTT. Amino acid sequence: CASSYDGQSNQPQHF.

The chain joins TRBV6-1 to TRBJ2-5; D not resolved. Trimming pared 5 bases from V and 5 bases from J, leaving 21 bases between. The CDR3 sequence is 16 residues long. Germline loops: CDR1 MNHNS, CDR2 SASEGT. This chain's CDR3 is CASSPRLGKSRETQYF. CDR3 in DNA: TGTGCCAGCAGTCCGAGACTGGGGAAGTCTCGGGAGACCCAGTACTTC.

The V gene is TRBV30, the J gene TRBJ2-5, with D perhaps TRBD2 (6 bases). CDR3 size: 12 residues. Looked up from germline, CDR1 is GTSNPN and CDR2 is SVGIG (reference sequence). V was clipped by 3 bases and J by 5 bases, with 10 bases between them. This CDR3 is CAWSGSRETQYF. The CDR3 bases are TGTGCCTGGAGCGGGAGCCGGGAGACCCAGTACTTC.

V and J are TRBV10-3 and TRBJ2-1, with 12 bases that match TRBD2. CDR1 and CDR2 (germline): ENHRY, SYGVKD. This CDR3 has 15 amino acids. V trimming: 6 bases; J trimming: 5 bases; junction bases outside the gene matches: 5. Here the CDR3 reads CAIRVLAGGNNEQFF. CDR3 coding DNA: TGTGCCATCAGGGTACTAGCGGGAGGCAACAATGAGCAGTTCTTC.

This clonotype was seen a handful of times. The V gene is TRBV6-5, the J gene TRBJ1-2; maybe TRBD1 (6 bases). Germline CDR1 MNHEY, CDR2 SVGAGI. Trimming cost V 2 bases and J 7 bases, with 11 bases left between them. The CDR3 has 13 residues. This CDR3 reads CASSYLEGGGYTF. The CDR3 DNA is TGTGCCAGCAGTTACCTTGAGGGGGGTGGCTACACCTTC.

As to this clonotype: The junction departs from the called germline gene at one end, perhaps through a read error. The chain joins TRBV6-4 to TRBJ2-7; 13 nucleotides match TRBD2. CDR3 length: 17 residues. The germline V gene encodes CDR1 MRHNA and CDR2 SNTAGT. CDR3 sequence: CASREGLAGPFSYGQYF. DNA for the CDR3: TGTGCCAGCAGGGAGGGACTAGCGGGGCCTTTTTCCTACGGGCAGTACTTC.

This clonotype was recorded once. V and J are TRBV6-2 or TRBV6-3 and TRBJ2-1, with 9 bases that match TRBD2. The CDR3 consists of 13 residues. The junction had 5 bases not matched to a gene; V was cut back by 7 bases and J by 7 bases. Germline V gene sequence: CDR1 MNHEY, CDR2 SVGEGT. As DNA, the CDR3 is TGTGCCAGCACCCTAGCGGGGACGAATGAGCAGTTCTTC. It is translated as CASTLAGTNEQFF.

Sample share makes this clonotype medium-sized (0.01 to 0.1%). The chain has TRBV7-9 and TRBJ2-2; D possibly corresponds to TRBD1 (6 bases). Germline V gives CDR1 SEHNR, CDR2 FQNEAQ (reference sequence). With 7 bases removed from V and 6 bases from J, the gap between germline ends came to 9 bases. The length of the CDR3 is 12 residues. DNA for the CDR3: TGTGCCAGCATGGGGGCTCCCGGGGAGCTGTTTTTT. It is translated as CASMGAPGELFF.

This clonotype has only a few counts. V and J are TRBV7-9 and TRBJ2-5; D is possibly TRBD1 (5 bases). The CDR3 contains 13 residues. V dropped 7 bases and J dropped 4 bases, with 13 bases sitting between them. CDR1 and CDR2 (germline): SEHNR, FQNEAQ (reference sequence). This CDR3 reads CASTKDGAETQYF. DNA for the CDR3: TGTGCCAGCACCAAGGATGGGGCAGAGACCCAGTACTTC.

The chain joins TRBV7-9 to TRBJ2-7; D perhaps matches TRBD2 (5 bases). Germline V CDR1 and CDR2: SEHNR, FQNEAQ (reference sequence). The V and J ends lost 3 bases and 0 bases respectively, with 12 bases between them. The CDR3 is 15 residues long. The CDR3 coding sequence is TGTGCCAGCAGCTTCCTAGCTGGGAGCTCCTACGAGCAGTACTTC. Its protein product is CASSFLAGSSYEQYF. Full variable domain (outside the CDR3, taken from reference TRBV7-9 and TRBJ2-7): DTGVSQNPRHKITKRGQNVTFRCDPISEHNRLYWYRQTLGQGPEFLTYFQNEAQLEKSRLLSDRFSAERPKGSFSTLEIQRTEQGDSAMYLCASSFLAGSSYEQYFGPGTRLTVT.

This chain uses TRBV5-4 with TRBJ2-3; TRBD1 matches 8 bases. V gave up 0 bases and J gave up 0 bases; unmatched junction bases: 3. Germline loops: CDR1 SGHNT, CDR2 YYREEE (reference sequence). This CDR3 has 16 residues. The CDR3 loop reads CASSLVGQGSTDTQYF. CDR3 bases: TGTGCCAGCAGCTTGGTCGGACAGGGCAGCACAGATACGCAGTATTTT.

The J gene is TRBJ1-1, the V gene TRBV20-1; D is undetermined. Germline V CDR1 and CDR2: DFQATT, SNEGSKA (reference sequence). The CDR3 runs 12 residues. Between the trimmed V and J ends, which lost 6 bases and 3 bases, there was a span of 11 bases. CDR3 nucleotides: TGCAGTGCCAGAAGGGAATACACTGAAGCTTTCTTT. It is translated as CSARREYTEAFF.

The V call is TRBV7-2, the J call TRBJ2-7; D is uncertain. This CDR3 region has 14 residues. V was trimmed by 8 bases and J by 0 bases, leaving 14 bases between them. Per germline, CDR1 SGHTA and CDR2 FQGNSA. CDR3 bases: TGTGCCAGCTCCGGCCGTAGGAGCTCCTACGAGCAGTACTTC. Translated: CASSGRRSSYEQYF. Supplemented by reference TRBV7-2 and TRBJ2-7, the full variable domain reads GAGVSQSPSNKVTEKGKDVELRCDPISGHTALYWYRQSLGQGLEFLIYFQGNSAPDKSGLPSDRFSAERTGGSVSTLTIQRTQQEDSAVYLCASSGRRSSYEQYFGPGTRLTVT.

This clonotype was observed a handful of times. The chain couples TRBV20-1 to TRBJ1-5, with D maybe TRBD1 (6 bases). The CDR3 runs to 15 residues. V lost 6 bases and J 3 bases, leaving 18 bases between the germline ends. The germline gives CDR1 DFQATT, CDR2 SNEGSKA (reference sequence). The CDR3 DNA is TGCAGTGCCCGCCCCCCAGGGGTCGACAATCAGCCCCAGCATTTT. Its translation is CSARPPGVDNQPQHF.

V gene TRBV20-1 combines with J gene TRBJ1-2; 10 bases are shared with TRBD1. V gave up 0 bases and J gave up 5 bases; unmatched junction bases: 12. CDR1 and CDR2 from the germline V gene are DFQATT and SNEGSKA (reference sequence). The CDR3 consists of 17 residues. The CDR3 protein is CSARDPGGQGVRYGYTF. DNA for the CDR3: TGCAGTGCTAGAGATCCGGGCGGACAGGGGGTTCGGTATGGCTACACCTTC.

This CDR3 reads CASSPGGTTDTQYF. CDR3 nucleotides: TGTGCCAGCAGCCCCGGCGGGACCACAGATACGCAGTATTTT. The chain carries TRBV7-2 and TRBJ2-3, with a possible D match to TRBD2 (6 bases). V lost 5 bases, J lost 2 bases, and 11 bases lay in between. Germline CDR1 is SGHTA and CDR2 is FQGNSA. CDR3 length equals 14 residues.

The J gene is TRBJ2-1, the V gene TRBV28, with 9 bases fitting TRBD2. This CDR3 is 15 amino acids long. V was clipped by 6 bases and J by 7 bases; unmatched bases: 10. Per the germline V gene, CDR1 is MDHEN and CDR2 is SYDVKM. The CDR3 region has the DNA TGTGCCAGCAGATCTATCTTAGCGGGAGTGAATGAGCAGTTCTTC. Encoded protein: CASRSILAGVNEQFF. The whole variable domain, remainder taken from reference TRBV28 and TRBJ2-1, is DVKVTQSSRYLVKRTGEKVFLECVQDMDHENMFWYRQDPGLGLRLIYFSYDVKMKEKGDIPEGYSVSREKKERFSLILESASTNQTSMYLCASRSILAGVNEQFFGPGTRLTVL.

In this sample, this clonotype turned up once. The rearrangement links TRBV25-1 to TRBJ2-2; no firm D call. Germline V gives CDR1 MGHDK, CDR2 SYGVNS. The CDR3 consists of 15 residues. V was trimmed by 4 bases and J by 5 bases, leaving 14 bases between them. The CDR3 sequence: CASSARVLRTGELFF. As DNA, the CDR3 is TGTGCCAGCAGTGCCCGGGTCCTTAGGACCGGGGAGCTGTTTTTT. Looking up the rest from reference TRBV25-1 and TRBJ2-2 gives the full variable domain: EADIYQTPRYLVIGTGKKITLECSQTMGHDKMYWYQQDPGMELHLIHYSYGVNSTEKGDLSSESTVSRIRTEHFPLTLESARPSHTSQYLCASSARVLRTGELFFGEGSRLTVL.

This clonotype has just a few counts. CDR3 nucleotide sequence: TGCAGTGCTAGTCGGGGAGGGTATGGCTACACCTTC. Its protein is CSASRGGYGYTF. The chain has TRBV20-1 and TRBJ1-2; D gene unclear. Trimming shortened V by 3 bases and J by 5 bases, and 10 bases separated the two germline ends. Per the germline V gene, CDR1 is DFQATT and CDR2 is SNEGSKA (reference sequence). The length of the CDR3 is 12 residues.

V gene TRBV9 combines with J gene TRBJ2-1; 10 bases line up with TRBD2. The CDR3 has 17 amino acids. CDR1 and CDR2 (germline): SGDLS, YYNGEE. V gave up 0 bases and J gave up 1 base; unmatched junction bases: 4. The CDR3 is CASSVAPSGSSYNEQFF. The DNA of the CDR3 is TGTGCCAGCAGCGTAGCTCCTAGCGGGAGTTCCTACAATGAGCAGTTCTTC. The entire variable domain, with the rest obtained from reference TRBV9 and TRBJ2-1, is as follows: DSGVTQTPKHLITATGQRVTLRCSPRSGDLSVYWYQQSLDQGLQFLIQYYNGEERAKGNILERFSAQQFPDLHSELNLSSLELGDSALYFCASSVAPSGSSYNEQFFGPGTRLTVL.